The sequence of this T cell receptor beta chain was determined in a study of CD8 T cells in ankylosing spondylitis. In its sample, this clonotype was seen a few times. The antigen is undetermined. Findings and limits, study-wide: Ankylosing spondylitis blood seemed to carry a telltale TCR beta motif made of several highly homologous variants. Within matched ankylosing spondylitis synovial fluid, disease-linked clones were reportedly significantly enriched. CD8+ disease-linked clones were present at relatively low frequencies in blood. Past research had described some motif variants in reactive arthritis synovial fluid and blood.

Scientists made TCR beta libraries using quantitative 5'-RACE with molecular barcodes. TCRdb redid the calling of the 5' RACE reads with MiXCR, one entry per CDR3 protein. Among roughly 670,000 distinct CDR3 sequences listed, around 20% were seen once. Sequenced material: blood, either unsorted or a sorted T cell fraction (not recorded which). The clonotype was recovered from a male donor with ankylosing spondylitis.

CDR3 region: CASSYSTRVRELFF. The CDR3 DNA reads TGTGCCAGCAGTTACTCGACCCGGGTACGGGAGCTGTTTTTT. The chain is built from TRBV6-5 and TRBJ2-2; no reliable D call. Germline V gene lookup returns CDR1 MNHEY and CDR2 SVGAGI. V lost 0 bases to trimming and J lost 9 bases, with 11 bases between them. There are 14 residues in the CDR3.